The 9 T cell receptor beta chains listed next were all sequenced from one sample in a study of breast tumors, draining lymph nodes, adjacent tissues. A single record per CDR3 protein comes from TCRdb applying MiXCR to the multiplex PCR reads. The repertoire holds fewer than 250,000 distinct CDR3 sequences, with roughly 30% as singletons. Axillary draining lymph nodes of breast cancer patients supplied the node samples. Sequencing was performed on axillary lymph node tissue. The origin of the receptors is a female donor with breast cancer. Some clones in this sample may be carry-over from other donors' samples.

This clonotype has just a few counts. This chain joins TRBV6-5 and TRBJ2-6; possibly TRBD1 for D (5 bases). Trimming stripped 6 bases from V and 0 bases from J, with 9 bases between. The CDR3 runs to 15 residues. Per the germline V gene, CDR1 is MNHEY and CDR2 is SVGAGI. The CDR3 protein is CASSRTGSGANVLTF. In DNA form, the CDR3 reads TGTGCCAGCAGCCGAACAGGCTCTGGGGCCAACGTCCTGACTTTC.

This clonotype has ten or more counts. CDR3 sequence reads: CASSFAGRAGNTIYF. CDR3 nucleotide sequence: TGTGCCAGCAGCTTTGCCGGGAGAGCTGGAAACACCATATATTTT. This rearrangement joins TRBV7-2 to TRBJ1-3, with D unresolved. CDR3 size: 15 residues. Trimming left V 3 bases short and J 2 bases short, with 11 bases between. Germline loops: CDR1 SGHTA, CDR2 FQGNSA.

This clonotype was counted ten times or more. The chain recombines TRBV29-1 with TRBJ2-1; a possible D gene is TRBD2 (5 bases). V was cut by 6 bases and J by 8 bases, with 20 bases left in between. CDR1 and CDR2 from the germline V gene are SQVTM and ANQGSEA. There are 14 residues in the CDR3. CDR3 nucleotide sequence: TGCAGCGTCGTCCCTGTGGGGAGACGGGATGAGCAGTTCTTC. Amino acid sequence: CSVVPVGRRDEQFF.

Ten or more counts support this clonotype. CDR3 bases: TGTGCCAGCAGCCCCGGGACTAGCGGAGAGACCCAGTACTTC. Protein: CASSPGTSGETQYF. V is TRBV9 and J is TRBJ2-5; 11 bases fit TRBD2. The CDR3 totals 14 residues. V gave up 4 bases and J gave up 4 bases; unmatched junction bases: 3. Per germline, CDR1 SGDLS and CDR2 YYNGEE.

The chain carries TRBV2 and TRBJ1-2; D unresolved. The germline V gene encodes CDR1 SNHLY and CDR2 FYNNEI. The V and J ends lost 0 bases and 4 bases respectively, with 24 bases between them. There are 19 residues in the CDR3. CDR3 DNA sequence: TGTGCCAGCAGTGAAGCGCAAAGGAACCAGCCCCAGCAGGCCTATGGCTACACCTTC. Amino acid sequence: CASSEAQRNQPQQAYGYTF.

The chain combines TRBV7-8 with TRBJ2-2; 9 bases are a match to TRBD1. This CDR3 region has 16 residues. The J segment lost 1 base and the V segment lost 4 bases, leaving 4 bases of the junction unmatched. Germline assignment: CDR1 SGHVS and CDR2 FQNEAQ. DNA of the CDR3: TGTGCCAGCAGCTGGGGACAGGGAAGGAACACCGGGGAGCTGTTTTTT. Its translation is CASSWGQGRNTGELFF. Together with reference TRBV7-8 and TRBJ2-2, the CDR3 gives the full variable domain: GAGVSQSPRYKVAKRGQDVALRCDPISGHVSLFWYQQALGQGPEFLTYFQNEAQLDKSGLPSDRFFAERPEGSVSTLKIQRTQQEDSAVYLCASSWGQGRNTGELFFGEGSRLTVL.

For this clonotype: This may come from a read error, since a much larger clone is one base off. V usage is TRBV12-5 and J usage is TRBJ2-1; TRBD2 aligns across 7 bases. The CDR3 spans 15 residues. Germline V gene sequence: CDR1 LGHNT, CDR2 FRNRAP. With V trimmed by 6 bases and J by 9 bases, 14 bases remained unmatched. The DNA for the CDR3 is TGTGCTAGTGGACCGGGACTACTTTCTGTCAGTGAGCAGTTCTTC. This encodes CASGPGLLSVSEQFF.

This clonotype was counted ten times or more. V usage is TRBV30 and J usage is TRBJ2-3, with D hard to call. With 0 bases removed from V and 4 bases from J, the gap between germline ends came to 14 bases. The germline CDR1 and CDR2 sequences are GTSNPN and SVGIG (reference sequence). The CDR3 is 15 residues long. CDR3 region: CAWSVQGWTPDTQYF. In DNA form, the CDR3 reads TGTGCCTGGAGTGTACAAGGCTGGACCCCAGATACGCAGTATTTT. Full variable domain (rest looked up from reference TRBV30 and TRBJ2-3): SQTIHQWPATLVQPVGSPLSLECTVEGTSNPNLYWYRQAAGRGLQLLFYSVGIGQISSEVPQNLSASRPQDRQFILSSKKLLLSDSGFYLCAWSVQGWTPDTQYFGPGTRLTVL.

This clonotype turned up a few times. This sequence may be a read error, since a much larger clone differs from it by one base. The genes are TRBV20-1 and TRBJ2-3; TRBD1 agrees at 7 bases. After removal of 0 bases from V and 2 bases from J, the junction contained 14 bases not matched to a gene. Germline V lookup: CDR1 DFQATT, CDR2 SNEGSKA (reference sequence). This CDR3 region has 18 residues. In nucleotides, the CDR3 is TGCAGTGCTAGAGACAGCCGTGGACAGGCGGCTAACACAGATACGCAGTATTTT. It translates to CSARDSRGQAANTDTQYF.